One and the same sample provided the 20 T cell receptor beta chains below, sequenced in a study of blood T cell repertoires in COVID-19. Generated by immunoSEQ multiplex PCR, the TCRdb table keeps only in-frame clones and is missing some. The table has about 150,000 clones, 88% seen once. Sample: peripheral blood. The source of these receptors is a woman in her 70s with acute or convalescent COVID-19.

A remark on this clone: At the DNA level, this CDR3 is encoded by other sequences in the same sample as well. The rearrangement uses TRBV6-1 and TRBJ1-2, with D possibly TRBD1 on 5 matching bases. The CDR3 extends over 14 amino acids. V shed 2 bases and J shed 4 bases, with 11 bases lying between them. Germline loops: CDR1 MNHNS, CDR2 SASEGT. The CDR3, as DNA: TGTGCCAGCAGTGAAACAGGAAACCTCTATGGCTACACCTTC. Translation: CASSETGNLYGYTF.

The DNA of the CDR3 is TGTGCCATCAGCGTAGCGGGGGGGACTAGGGATACGCAGTATTTT. Amino acids: CAISVAGGTRDTQYF. The chain couples TRBV10-3 to TRBJ2-3, with 11 bases fitting TRBD2. This CDR3 spans 15 amino acids. Germline CDR1 ENHRY, CDR2 SYGVKD. The trim removed 6 bases at V and 6 bases at J, leaving 8 bases unmatched.

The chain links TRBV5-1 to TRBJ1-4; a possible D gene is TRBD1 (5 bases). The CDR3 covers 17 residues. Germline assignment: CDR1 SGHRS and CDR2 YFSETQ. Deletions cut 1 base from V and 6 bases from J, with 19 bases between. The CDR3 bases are TGCGCCAGCAGCTTGCCGCAGGGAAGTAGGAAAGATGAAAAACTGTTTTTT. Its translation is CASSLPQGSRKDEKLFF. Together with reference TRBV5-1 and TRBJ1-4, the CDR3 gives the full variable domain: KAGVTQTPRYLIKTRGQQVTLSCSPISGHRSVSWYQQTPGQGLQFLFEYFSETQRNKGNFPGRFSGRQFSNSRSEMNVSTLELGDSALYLCASSLPQGSRKDEKLFFGSGTQLSVL.

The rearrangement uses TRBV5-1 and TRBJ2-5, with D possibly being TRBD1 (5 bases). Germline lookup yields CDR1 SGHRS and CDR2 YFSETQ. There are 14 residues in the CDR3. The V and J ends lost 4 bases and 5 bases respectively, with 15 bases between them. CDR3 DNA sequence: TGCGCCAGCAGCATGCGAGACAGACATGAGACCCAGTACTTC. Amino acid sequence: CASSMRDRHETQYF.

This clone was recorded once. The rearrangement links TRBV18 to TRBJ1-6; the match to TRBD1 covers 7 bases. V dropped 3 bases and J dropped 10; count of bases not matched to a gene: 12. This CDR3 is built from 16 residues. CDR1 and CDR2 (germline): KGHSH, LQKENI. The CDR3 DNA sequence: TGTGCCAGCTCACCTTCCTCCACAGGGGCATTGTCACCCCTCCACTTT. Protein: CASSPSSTGALSPLHF.

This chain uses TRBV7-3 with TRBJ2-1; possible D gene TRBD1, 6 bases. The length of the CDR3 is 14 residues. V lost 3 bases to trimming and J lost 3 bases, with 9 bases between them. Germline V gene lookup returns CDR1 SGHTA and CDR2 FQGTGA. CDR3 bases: TGTGCCAGCAGCTTCGGGACAAACTACAATGAGCAGTTCTTC. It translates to CASSFGTNYNEQFF.

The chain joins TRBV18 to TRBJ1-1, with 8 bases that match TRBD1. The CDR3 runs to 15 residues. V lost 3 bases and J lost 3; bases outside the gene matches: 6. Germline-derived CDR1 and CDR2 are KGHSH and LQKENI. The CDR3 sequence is CASSPKDRVDTEAFF. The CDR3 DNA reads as TGTGCCAGCTCACCGAAGGACAGGGTGGACACTGAAGCTTTCTTT.

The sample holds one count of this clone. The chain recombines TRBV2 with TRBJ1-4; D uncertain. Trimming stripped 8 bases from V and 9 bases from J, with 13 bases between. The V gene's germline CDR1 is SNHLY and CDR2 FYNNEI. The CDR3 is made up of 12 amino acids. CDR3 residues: CASQLAAQKLFF. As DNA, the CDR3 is TGTGCCAGCCAATTGGCGGCCCAAAAACTGTTTTTT.

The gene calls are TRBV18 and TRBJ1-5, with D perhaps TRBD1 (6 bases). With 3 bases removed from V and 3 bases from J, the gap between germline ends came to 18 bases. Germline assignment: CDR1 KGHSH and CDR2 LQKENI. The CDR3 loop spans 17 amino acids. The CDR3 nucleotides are TGTGCCAGCTCACCCATAGGTGGGCAGGGGCCCAATCAGCCCCAGCATTTT. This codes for CASSPIGGQGPNQPQHF.

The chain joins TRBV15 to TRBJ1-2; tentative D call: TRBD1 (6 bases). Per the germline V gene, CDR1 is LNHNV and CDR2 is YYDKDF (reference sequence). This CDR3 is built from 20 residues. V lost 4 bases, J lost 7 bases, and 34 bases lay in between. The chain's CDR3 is CATSTFGSGVLEIAVRGYTF. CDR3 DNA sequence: TGTGCCACCAGCACTTTTGGGTCAGGGGTTCTCGAAATCGCGGTGCGTGGCTACACCTTC.

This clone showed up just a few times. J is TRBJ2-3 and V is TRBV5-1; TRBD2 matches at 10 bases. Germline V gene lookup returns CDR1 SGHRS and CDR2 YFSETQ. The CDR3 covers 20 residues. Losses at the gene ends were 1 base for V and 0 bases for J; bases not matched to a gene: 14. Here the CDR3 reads CASSLTASGGRVRSTDTQYF. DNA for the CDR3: TGCGCCAGCAGCTTGACAGCTAGCGGGGGTCGAGTCCGTAGCACAGATACGCAGTATTTT.

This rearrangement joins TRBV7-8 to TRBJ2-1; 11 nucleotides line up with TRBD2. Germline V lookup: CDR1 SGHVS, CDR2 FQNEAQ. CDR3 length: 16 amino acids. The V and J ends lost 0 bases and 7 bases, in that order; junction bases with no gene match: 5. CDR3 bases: TGTGCCAGCAGCTTAGCTAGCGGGGGGGCCGCAAATGAGCAGTTCTTC. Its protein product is CASSLASGGAANEQFF.

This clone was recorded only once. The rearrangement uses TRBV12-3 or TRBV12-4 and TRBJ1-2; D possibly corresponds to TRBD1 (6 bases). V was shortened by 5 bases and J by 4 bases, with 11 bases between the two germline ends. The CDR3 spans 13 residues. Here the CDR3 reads CASSLRGFYGYTF. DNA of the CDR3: TGTGCCAGCAGTCTTAGGGGGTTCTATGGCTACACCTTC.

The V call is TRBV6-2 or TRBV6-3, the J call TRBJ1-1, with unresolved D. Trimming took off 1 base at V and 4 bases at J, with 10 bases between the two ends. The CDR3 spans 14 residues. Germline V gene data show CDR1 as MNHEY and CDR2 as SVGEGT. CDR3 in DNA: TGTGCCAGCAGTTACTTCGGGGTGGGCACTGAAGCTTTCTTT. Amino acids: CASSYFGVGTEAFF.

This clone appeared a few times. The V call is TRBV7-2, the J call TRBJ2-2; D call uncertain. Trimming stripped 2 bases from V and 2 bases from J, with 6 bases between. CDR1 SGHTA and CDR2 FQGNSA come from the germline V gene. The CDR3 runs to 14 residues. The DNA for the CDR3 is TGTGCCAGCAGCTTAACGACTAACACCGGGGAGCTGTTTTTT. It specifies CASSLTTNTGELFF.

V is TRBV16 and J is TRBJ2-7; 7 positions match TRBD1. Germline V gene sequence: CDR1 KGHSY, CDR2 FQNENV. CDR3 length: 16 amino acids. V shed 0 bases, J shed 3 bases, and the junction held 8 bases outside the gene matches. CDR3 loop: CASSQSSTGTSYEQYV. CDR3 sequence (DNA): TGTGCCAGCAGCCAATCCTCGACAGGGACCAGCTACGAGCAGTACGTC.

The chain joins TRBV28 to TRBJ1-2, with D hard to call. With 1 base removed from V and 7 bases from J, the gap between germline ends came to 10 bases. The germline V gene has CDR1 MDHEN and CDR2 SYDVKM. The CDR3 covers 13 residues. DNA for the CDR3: TGTGCCAGCAGTTTATTGCGGGGTATTGGCTACACCTTC. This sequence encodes CASSLLRGIGYTF.

The CDR3 DNA sequence: TGCGCCAGCAGCCCGGGCTCTTCCCAGGGATTCGGGGAGCTGTTTTTT. This encodes CASSPGSSQGFGELFF. The J gene is TRBJ2-2, the V gene TRBV5-1; a weak D match, TRBD1 (5 bases). The germline V gene has CDR1 SGHRS and CDR2 YFSETQ. With 4 bases removed from V and 7 bases from J, the gap between germline ends came to 20 bases. This CDR3 spans 16 amino acids. The entire variable domain, with the rest obtained from reference TRBV5-1 and TRBJ2-2, is as follows: KAGVTQTPRYLIKTRGQQVTLSCSPISGHRSVSWYQQTPGQGLQFLFEYFSETQRNKGNFPGRFSGRQFSNSRSEMNVSTLELGDSALYLCASSPGSSQGFGELFFGEGSRLTVL.

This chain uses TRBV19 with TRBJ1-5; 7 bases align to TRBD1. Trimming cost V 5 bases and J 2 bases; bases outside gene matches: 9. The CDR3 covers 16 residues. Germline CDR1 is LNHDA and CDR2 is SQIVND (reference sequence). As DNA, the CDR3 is TGTGCCAGTAGTCCCAGACAGGGCTTGGGCAATCAGCCCCAGCATTTT. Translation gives CASSPRQGLGNQPQHF. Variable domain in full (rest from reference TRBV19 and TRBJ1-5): DGGITQSPKYLFRKEGQNVTLSCEQNLNHDAMYWYRQDPGQGLRLIYYSQIVNDFQKGDIAEGYSVSREKKESFPLTVTSAQKNPTAFYLCASSPRQGLGNQPQHFGDGTRLSIL.

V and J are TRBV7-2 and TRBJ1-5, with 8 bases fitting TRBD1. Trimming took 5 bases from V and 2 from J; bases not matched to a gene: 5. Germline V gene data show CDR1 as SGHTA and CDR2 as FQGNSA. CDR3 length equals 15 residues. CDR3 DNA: TGTGCCAGCAGCCCAGGGGGCGCGGGCAATCAGCCCCAGCATTTT. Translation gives CASSPGGAGNQPQHF.